This T cell receptor (beta chain) stems from a study of T-cell reconstitution after alpha-beta-depleted transplantation in children. As it was prepared, the TCRbeta library received unique molecular identifiers. One entry per CDR3 protein, called by TCRdb with MiXCR from the PCR reads. The data hold about 500,000 distinct CDR3 sequences, with approximately 30% observed a single time. The CDR3 contains 12 residues. The V gene lost 1 base and the J gene lost 2 bases, with 3 bases spanning the gap. CDR1 SGHVS and CDR2 FQNEAQ come from the germline V gene. This clonotype was recorded a few times. The source is a human donor who donated a stem cell graft to a child with aplastic anemia. The rearrangement links TRBV7-8 to TRBJ2-7; D not certain. The sequenced sample was PBMCs from the stem cell graft donor, obtained from the stem cell graft. CDR3 bases: TGTGCCAGCAGCTTAGTTCCCTACGAGCAGTACTTC. Amino acids: CASSLVPYEQYF.